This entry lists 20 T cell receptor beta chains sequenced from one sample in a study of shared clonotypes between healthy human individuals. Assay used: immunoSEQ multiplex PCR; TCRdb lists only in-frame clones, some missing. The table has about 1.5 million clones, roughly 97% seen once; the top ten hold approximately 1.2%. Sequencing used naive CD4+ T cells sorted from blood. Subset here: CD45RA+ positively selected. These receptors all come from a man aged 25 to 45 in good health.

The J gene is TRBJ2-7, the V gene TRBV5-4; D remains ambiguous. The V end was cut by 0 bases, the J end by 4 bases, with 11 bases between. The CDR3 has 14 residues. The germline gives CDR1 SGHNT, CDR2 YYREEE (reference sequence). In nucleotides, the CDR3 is TGTGCCAGCAGCTTGGTAGACACCTCGTACGAGCAGTACTTC. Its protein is CASSLVDTSYEQYF.

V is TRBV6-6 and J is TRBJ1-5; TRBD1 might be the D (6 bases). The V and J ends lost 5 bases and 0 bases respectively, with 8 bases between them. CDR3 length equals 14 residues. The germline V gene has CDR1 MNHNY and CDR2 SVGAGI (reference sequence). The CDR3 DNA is TGTGCCAGCAGTGCAGGGGATAGCAATCAGCCCCAGCATTTT. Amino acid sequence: CASSAGDSNQPQHF.

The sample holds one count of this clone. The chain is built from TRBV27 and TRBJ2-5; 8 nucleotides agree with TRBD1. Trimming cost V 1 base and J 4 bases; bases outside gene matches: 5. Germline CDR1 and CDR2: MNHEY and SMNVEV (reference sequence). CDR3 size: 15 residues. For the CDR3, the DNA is TGTGCCAGCAGTTTATTGGGGACAGGTCCAGAGACCCAGTACTTC. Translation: CASSLLGTGPETQYF.

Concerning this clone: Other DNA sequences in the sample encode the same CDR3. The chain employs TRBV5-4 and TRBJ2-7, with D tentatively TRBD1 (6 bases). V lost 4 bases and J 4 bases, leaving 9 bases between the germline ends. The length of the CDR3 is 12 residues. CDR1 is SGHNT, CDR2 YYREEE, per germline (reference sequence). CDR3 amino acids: CASSLTGYEQYF. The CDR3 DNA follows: TGTGCCAGCAGCCTTACAGGGTACGAGCAGTACTTC.

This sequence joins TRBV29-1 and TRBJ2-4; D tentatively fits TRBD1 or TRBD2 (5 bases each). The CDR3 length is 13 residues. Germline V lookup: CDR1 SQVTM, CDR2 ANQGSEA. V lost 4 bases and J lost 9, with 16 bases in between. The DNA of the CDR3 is TGCAGCGTTGGATTCCGGGGCAGCTTCATTCAGTACTTC. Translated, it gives CSVGFRGSFIQYF.

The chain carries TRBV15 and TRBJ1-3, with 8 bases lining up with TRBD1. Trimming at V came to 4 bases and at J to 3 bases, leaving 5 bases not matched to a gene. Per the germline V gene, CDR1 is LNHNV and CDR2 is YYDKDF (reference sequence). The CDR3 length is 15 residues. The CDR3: CATSKPDRDGNTIYF. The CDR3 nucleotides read TGTGCCACCAGCAAACCGGACAGGGATGGAAACACCATATATTTT. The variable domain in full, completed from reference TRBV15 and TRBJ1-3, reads DAMVIQNPRYQVTQFGKPVTLSCSQTLNHNVMYWYQQKSSQAPKLLFHYYDKDFNNEADTPDNFQSRRPNTSFCFLDIRSPGLGDTAMYLCATSKPDRDGNTIYFGEGSWLTVV.

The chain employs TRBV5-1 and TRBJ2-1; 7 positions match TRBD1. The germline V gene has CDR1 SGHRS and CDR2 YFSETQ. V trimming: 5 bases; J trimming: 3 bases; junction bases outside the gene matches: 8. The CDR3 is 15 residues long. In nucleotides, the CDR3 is TGCGCCAGCAGTCGTTCGGGGACAGTCTACAATGAGCAGTTCTTC. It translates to CASSRSGTVYNEQFF.

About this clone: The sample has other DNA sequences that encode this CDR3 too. In DNA, the CDR3 is TGTGCCAGCAGCTTAAATGGTATGAACACTGAAGCTTTCTTT. Its protein is CASSLNGMNTEAFF. The chain employs TRBV7-3 and TRBJ1-1, with D uncertain. CDR3 length: 14 residues. V was shortened by 1 base and J by 0 bases, with 6 bases between the two germline ends. Germline lookup yields CDR1 SGHTA and CDR2 FQGTGA.

Written as DNA, the CDR3 is TGTGCCAGCAGTGCTACAGGGGGTCAGCCCCAGCATTTT. Its protein product is CASSATGGQPQHF. The chain couples TRBV2 to TRBJ1-5; 8 bases are shared with TRBD1. CDR1 and CDR2 (germline): SNHLY, FYNNEI. V was pared by 4 bases and J by 6 bases, with 2 bases of the junction left unmatched. The CDR3 spans 13 residues.

The CDR3 loop reads CASSLGVLAGDTDTQYF. CDR3 bases: TGTGCCAGCAGCTTAGGGGTTCTAGCGGGAGACACAGATACGCAGTATTTT. The chain couples TRBV7-6 to TRBJ2-3; 10 positions match TRBD2. Germline V gene data show CDR1 as SGHVS and CDR2 as FNYEAQ. There are 17 residues in the CDR3. The ends lost 1 base at V and 2 bases at J; junction bases unmatched: 6.

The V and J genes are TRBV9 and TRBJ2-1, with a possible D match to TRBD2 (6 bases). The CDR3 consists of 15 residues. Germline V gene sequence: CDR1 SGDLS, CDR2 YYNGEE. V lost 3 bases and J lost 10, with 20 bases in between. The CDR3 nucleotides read TGTGCCAGCAGCGAGTTAGTAGCGGACGTCGGGGAGCAGTTCTTC. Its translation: CASSELVADVGEQFF.

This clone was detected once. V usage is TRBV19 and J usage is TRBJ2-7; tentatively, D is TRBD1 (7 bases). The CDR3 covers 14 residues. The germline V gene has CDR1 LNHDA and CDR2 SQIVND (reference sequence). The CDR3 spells CATTRRGLANEQYF. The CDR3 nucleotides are TGTGCGACCACAAGGAGGGGGCTAGCGAACGAGCAGTACTTC.

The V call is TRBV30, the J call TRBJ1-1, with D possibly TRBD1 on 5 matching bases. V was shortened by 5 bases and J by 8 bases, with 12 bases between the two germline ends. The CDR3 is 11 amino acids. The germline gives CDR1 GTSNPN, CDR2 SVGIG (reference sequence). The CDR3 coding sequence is TGTGCCTGGTCCATTGGGGCAGAAGCTTTCTTT. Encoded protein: CAWSIGAEAFF.

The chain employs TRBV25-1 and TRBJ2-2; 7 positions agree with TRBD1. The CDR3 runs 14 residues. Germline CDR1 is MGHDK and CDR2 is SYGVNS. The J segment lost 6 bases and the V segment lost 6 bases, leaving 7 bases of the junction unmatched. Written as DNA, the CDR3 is TGTGCCAGCAGAACAGGGGTAGGCGCCGGGGAGCTGTTTTTT. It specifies CASRTGVGAGELFF.

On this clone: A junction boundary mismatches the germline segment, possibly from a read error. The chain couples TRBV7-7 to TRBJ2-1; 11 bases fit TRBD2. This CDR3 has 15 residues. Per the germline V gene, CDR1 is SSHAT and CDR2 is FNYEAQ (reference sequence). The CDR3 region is CASSPRLAGYNEQFF. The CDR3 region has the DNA TGTGCTAGCAGCCCCCGACTAGCGGGGTACAATGAGCAGTTCTTC.

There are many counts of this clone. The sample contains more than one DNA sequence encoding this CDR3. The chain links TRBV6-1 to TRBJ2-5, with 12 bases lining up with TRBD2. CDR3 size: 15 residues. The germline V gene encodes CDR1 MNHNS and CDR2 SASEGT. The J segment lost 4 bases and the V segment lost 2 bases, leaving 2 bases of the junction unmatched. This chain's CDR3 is CASSELAGGPETQYF. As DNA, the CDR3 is TGTGCCAGCAGTGAACTAGCGGGAGGGCCAGAGACCCAGTACTTC.

The CDR3 DNA reads as TGTGCCAGCTCCCCCGAGGGCGGGGGGTTCTACGAGCAGTACTTC. It specifies CASSPEGGGFYEQYF. The chain combines TRBV18 with TRBJ2-7; 8 bases map to TRBD2. CDR1 and CDR2 from the germline V gene are KGHSH and LQKENI. The CDR3 covers 15 residues. V lost 6 bases and J lost 3; bases outside the gene matches: 10.

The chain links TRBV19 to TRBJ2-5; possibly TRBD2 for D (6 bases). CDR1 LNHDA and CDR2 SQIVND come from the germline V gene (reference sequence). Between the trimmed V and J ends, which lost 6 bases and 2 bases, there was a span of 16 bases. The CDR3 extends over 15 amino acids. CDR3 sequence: CASSARGGRQETQYF. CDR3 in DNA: TGTGCCAGTAGCGCACGGGGAGGAAGACAAGAGACCCAGTACTTC.

CDR3 sequence (DNA): TGTGCCAGCAGCTTGCGGCAGTCCACAAACACCGGGGAGCTGTTTTTT. This translates into CASSLRQSTNTGELFF. The chain carries TRBV5-5 and TRBJ2-2, with unresolved D. The CDR3 has 16 residues. Trimming removed 1 base at V and 2 bases at J, with 12 bases between. Germline loops: CDR1 SGHKS, CDR2 YYEKEE (reference sequence).

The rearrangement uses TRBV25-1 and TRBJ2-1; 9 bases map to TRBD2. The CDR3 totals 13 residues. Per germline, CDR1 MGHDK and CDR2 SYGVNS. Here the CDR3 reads CASCLAGRNEQFF. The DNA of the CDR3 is TGTGCGTCTTGTCTAGCGGGACGCAATGAGCAGTTCTTC.